Below are 24 T cell receptor beta chains sequenced from a single sample in a study of blood T cell repertoires in COVID-19. Data came from immunoSEQ multiplex PCR; TCRdb stores just in-frame clones and leaves some out. The table shows 200,000 or so clones, with around four fifths occurring only once. Sequenced input: peripheral blood. The receptors were sampled from a woman aged 35 to 49 with acute or convalescent COVID-19.

The chain links TRBV10-3 to TRBJ2-2, with D tentatively TRBD2 (6 bases). V lost 10 bases, J lost 2 bases, and 11 bases lay in between. CDR3 length: 13 residues. Germline values: CDR1 ENHRY, CDR2 SYGVKD. The CDR3, as DNA: TGTGCCACCTCGGGACTCAACACCGGGGAGCTGTTTTTT. This translates into CATSGLNTGELFF.

Regarding this clone: Since no conserved phenylalanine or tryptophan closes the CDR3, a read error is the likely cause. No DNA is shown, since the ends of the CDR3 on it are uncertain; the CDR3 is the one TCRdb lists. This chain links TRBV20-1 with TRBJ2-3; TRBD2, as called in the table, went unchecked against the DNA. A total of 8 residues make up the CDR3, ends included. CDR1 is DFQATT and CDR2 is SNEGSKA in the germline V gene (reference sequence). The chain's CDR3 is CSARGAVL.

V usage is TRBV28 and J usage is TRBJ1-1; the D gene is possibly TRBD1 (5 bases). The CDR3 sequence is 20 residues long. Germline V gives CDR1 MDHEN, CDR2 SYDVKM. Trimming removed 4 bases at V and 2 bases at J, with 29 bases between. CDR3 sequence (DNA): TGTGCCAGCAGTTCCTTTGACATGGGGGGAGGCAGGTACCCCAACACTGAAGCTTTCTTT. It codes for CASSSFDMGGGRYPNTEAFF.

This clone was recorded once. The chain has TRBV11-2 and TRBJ2-1; 9 bases are a match to TRBD2. Unmatched junction bases numbered 8, after V lost 5 bases and J lost 0 bases. Germline-derived CDR1 and CDR2 are SGHAT and FQNNGV. There are 17 residues in the CDR3. The CDR3 DNA follows: TGTGCCAGCAGCCTTACTAGCGGGCCCGTCTCCTACAATGAGCAGTTCTTC. Translated: CASSLTSGPVSYNEQFF.

The V call is TRBV18, the J call TRBJ1-5, with 8 bases identical to TRBD1. This CDR3 contains 18 residues. V trimming: 0 bases; J trimming: 2 bases; junction bases outside the gene matches: 9. Germline CDR1 and CDR2: KGHSH and LQKENI. CDR3 sequence (DNA): TGTGCCAGCTCACCACCGAATATCGGGACAGGTGGCAATCAGCCCCAGCATTTT. It specifies CASSPPNIGTGGNQPQHF.

The chain employs TRBV7-2 and TRBJ2-5; D is uncertain. The CDR3 spans 13 residues. The germline CDR1 and CDR2 sequences are SGHTA and FQGNSA. V lost 3 bases and J lost 4, with 9 bases in between. CDR3 DNA: TGTGCCAGCAGCTTTGGGCACCGAGAGACCCAGTACTTC. Translated: CASSFGHRETQYF.

The rearrangement uses TRBV9 and TRBJ2-2; weak D call: TRBD1 (6 bases). Germline V gene sequence: CDR1 SGDLS, CDR2 YYNGEE. Trimming stripped 3 bases from V and 3 bases from J, with 21 bases between. The CDR3 loop spans 18 amino acids. In nucleotides, the CDR3 is TGTGCCAGCAGCGCGAGGGGGACGGGCAAGATTTACACCGGGGAGCTGTTTTTT. Protein product: CASSARGTGKIYTGELFF. The whole variable domain, filled in from reference TRBV9 and TRBJ2-2, reads DSGVTQTPKHLITATGQRVTLRCSPRSGDLSVYWYQQSLDQGLQFLIQYYNGEERAKGNILERFSAQQFPDLHSELNLSSLELGDSALYFCASSARGTGKIYTGELFFGEGSRLTVL.

This clone was seen only a few times. The chain is built from TRBV2 and TRBJ1-5, with TRBD1 identical over 7 bases. The germline V gene has CDR1 SNHLY and CDR2 FYNNEI. The V gene end was trimmed by 6 bases and the J gene end by 2 bases; junction bases not matched to a gene: 4. This CDR3 has 14 residues. The CDR3 here is CASRTTGGNQPQHF. Written as DNA, the CDR3 is TGTGCCAGCAGGACTACAGGGGGCAATCAGCCCCAGCATTTT.

This clone occurred once. The J gene is TRBJ2-2, the V gene TRBV3-1 (or the pseudogene TRBV3-2), with D unclear. Germline CDR1 and CDR2: LGHDT and YNNKEL (reference sequence). Trimming stripped 3 bases from V and 1 base from J, with 6 bases between. The CDR3 spans 14 residues. CDR3 residues: CASSHAVNTGELFF. The CDR3 DNA follows: TGTGCCAGCAGCCACGCGGTGAACACCGGGGAGCTGTTTTTT.

This chain uses TRBV10-2 with TRBJ1-2, with a weak D call TRBD1 (5 bases). In germline, CDR1 is WSHSY, CDR2 SAAADI. The CDR3 sequence is 15 residues long. V was clipped by 10 bases and J by 0 bases, with 18 bases between them. The CDR3 bases are TGCGCCACCTCTACCTGGGGCAGGACTAACTATGGCTACACCTTC. Amino acid sequence: CATSTWGRTNYGYTF.

This chain uses TRBV18 with TRBJ2-1, with D possibly being TRBD2 (5 bases). V was shortened by 5 bases and J by 6 bases, with 8 bases between the two germline ends. Germline V gene lookup returns CDR1 KGHSH and CDR2 LQKENI. The CDR3 spans 12 residues. CDR3 in amino acids: CASSGRANEQFF. Here the CDR3 DNA reads TGTGCCAGCTCAGGGAGAGCCAATGAGCAGTTCTTC.

The chain couples TRBV7-9 to TRBJ1-2; 9 bases match TRBD1. The trim removed 2 bases at V and 6 bases at J, leaving 10 bases unmatched. Per the germline V gene, CDR1 is SEHNR and CDR2 is FQNEAQ (reference sequence). The CDR3 consists of 16 residues. CDR3 coding DNA: TGTGCCAGCAGCTTACCTTATGGACAGGGGAGAGATGGCTACACCTTC. Its translation: CASSLPYGQGRDGYTF.

The chain has TRBV6-5 and TRBJ2-4; no clear D. Looked up from germline, CDR1 is MNHEY and CDR2 is SVGAGI. The CDR3 runs to 14 residues. V lost 7 bases, J lost 0 bases, and 10 bases lay in between. The CDR3 is CASTLTLAKNIQYF. The CDR3 coding sequence is TGTGCCAGCACCCTAACCTTAGCCAAAAACATTCAGTACTTC.

The chain uses TRBV5-1 and TRBJ2-7; D might be TRBD1 (8 bases). Germline V gives CDR1 SGHRS, CDR2 YFSETQ. This CDR3 spans 15 amino acids. Trimming shortened V by 6 bases and J by 2 bases, and 18 bases separated the two germline ends. CDR3 loop: CASTGGTGITYEQYF. Here the CDR3 DNA reads TGCGCCAGCACCGGGGGGACAGGAATAACCTACGAGCAGTACTTC.

This clone was observed a handful of times. The rearrangement joins TRBV3-1 (or the pseudogene TRBV3-2) to TRBJ1-2; D not resolved. The CDR3 length is 15 residues. Trimming left V 1 base short and J 4 bases short, with 13 bases between. Germline assignment: CDR1 LGHDT and CDR2 YNNKEL (reference sequence). CDR3 DNA sequence: TGTGCCAGCAGCCAAGGCCCCAGCAGCGTCTATGGCTACACCTTC. This gives the protein CASSQGPSSVYGYTF.

This chain joins TRBV6-2 or TRBV6-3 and TRBJ1-6; 12 nucleotides agree with TRBD1. The CDR3 covers 17 residues. Looked up from germline, CDR1 is MNHEY and CDR2 is SVGEGT. V trimming: 4 bases; J trimming: 2 bases; junction bases outside the gene matches: 3. CDR3 protein: CASSSGTGGPYNSPLHF. The CDR3 DNA follows: TGTGCCAGCAGTTCCGGGACAGGGGGCCCCTATAATTCACCCCTCCACTTT.

The V gene is TRBV28, the J gene TRBJ2-7, with 8 bases aligning to TRBD2. There are 17 residues in the CDR3. Germline CDR1 reads MDHEN; CDR2 reads SYDVKM. Germline trimming cut 4 bases from V and 12 bases from J; bases unmatched to any gene: 23. Written as DNA, the CDR3 is TGTGCCAGCAGTTCCACCTGGCTCAGCGGGGGAGACGTACGCGGGTACTTC. Its translation: CASSSTWLSGGDVRGYF. Drawing the rest from reference TRBV28 and TRBJ2-7, the complete variable domain is DVKVTQSSRYLVKRTGEKVFLECVQDMDHENMFWYRQDPGLGLRLIYFSYDVKMKEKGDIPEGYSVSREKKERFSLILESASTNQTSMYLCASSSTWLSGGDVRGYFGPGTRLTVT.

This chain uses TRBV9 with TRBJ2-2; D may be TRBD2 (5 bases). Germline assignment: CDR1 SGDLS and CDR2 YYNGEE. Trimming cost V 4 bases and J 6 bases, with 16 bases left between them. The CDR3 consists of 15 residues. CDR3 sequence (DNA): TGTGCCAGCAGCACTAGTTGGGGTTCCCCCGGGGAGCTGTTTTTT. It is translated as CASSTSWGSPGELFF.

This clone has only one observation. This chain links TRBV10-1 with TRBJ2-2, with TRBD2 matching over 7 bases. Germline V gene sequence: CDR1 WNHNN, CDR2 SYGVQD (reference sequence). V shed 0 bases and J 4 bases; nucleotides not matched to a gene: 8. The CDR3 sequence is 17 residues long. The CDR3 DNA reads TGCGCCAGCAGTGAGTCTTACCTAGCGGTGCTCACCGGGGAGCTGTTTTTT. Translating gives CASSESYLAVLTGELFF.

The V call is TRBV6-1, the J call TRBJ1-3; D remains ambiguous. V was trimmed by 0 bases and J by 2 bases, leaving 8 bases between them. The CDR3 sequence is 15 residues long. Germline CDR1 is MNHNS and CDR2 is SASEGT. The CDR3 coding sequence is TGTGCCAGCAGTGAAGCGTCCGGAGCTGGAAACACCATATATTTT. This translates into CASSEASGAGNTIYF.

The rearrangement links TRBV5-4 to TRBJ2-7; a possible D gene is TRBD2 (6 bases). V was clipped by 2 bases and J by 6 bases, with 15 bases between them. This CDR3 contains 14 residues. Germline V CDR1 and CDR2: SGHNT, YYREEE (reference sequence). The chain's CDR3 is CASSFPGGNSEQYF. In DNA, the CDR3 is TGTGCCAGCAGCTTTCCCGGCGGGAATAGCGAGCAGTACTTC.

V and J are TRBV28 and TRBJ1-5; D is perhaps TRBD1 (5 bases). Germline CDR1 MDHEN, CDR2 SYDVKM. V lost 5 bases and J lost 0, with 11 bases in between. The CDR3 consists of 15 residues. The CDR3 here is CASSPGGDSNQPQHF. The CDR3 DNA reads as TGTGCCAGCAGTCCCGGGGGGGATAGCAATCAGCCCCAGCATTTT.

This clone was seen a handful of times. This sequence joins TRBV19 and TRBJ1-6, with unresolved D. V lost 2 bases and J lost 10, with 9 bases in between. This CDR3 comprises 13 residues. CDR1 is LNHDA and CDR2 is SQIVND in the germline V gene (reference sequence). Here the CDR3 DNA reads TGTGCCAGTAGTATAATACGGGAATCACCCCTCCACTTT. Amino acid sequence: CASSIIRESPLHF.

The chain is built from TRBV15 and TRBJ2-1; TRBD2 agrees at 7 bases. The junction had 11 bases not matched to a gene; V was cut back by 1 base and J by 8 bases. Germline CDR1 and CDR2: LNHNV and YYDKDF (reference sequence). The CDR3 is made up of 16 amino acids. The CDR3, as DNA: TGTGCCACCAGCAGAGGGGGCGGCGGGAGTAGAGATGAGCAGTTCTTC. It yields the protein CATSRGGGGSRDEQFF.